The source of this T cell receptor beta chain is a study of T-cell reconstitution after alpha-beta-depleted transplantation in children. Unique molecular identifiers were incorporated when the TCRbeta library was constructed. TCRdb re-analysed the PCR reads in MiXCR, keeping a single row per CDR3 protein. The sample carries around 670,000 distinct CDR3 sequences, around 13% recorded once. This clonotype was observed a few times. The CDR3 contains 16 residues. V was cut by 0 bases and J by 5 bases, with 14 bases left in between. Germline assignment: CDR1 SGHAT and CDR2 FQNNGV. The source was PBMCs, collected before TCRalphabeta/CD19-depleted stem cell transplant. The V call is TRBV11-2, the J call TRBJ2-1; tentative D call: TRBD2 (6 bases). This sequence originates from a girl aged 2 to 10 with congenital amegakaryocytic thrombocytopenia, due to receive a stem cell transplant. In DNA form, the CDR3 reads TGTGCCAGCAGCTTAGATCCCGGAGGGTTTAACAATGAGCAGTTCTTC. This translates into CASSLDPGGFNNEQFF.